This entry is about one T cell receptor (beta chain). Its target is not known. The CDR3 regions of TCR beta were amplified from RNA transcripts. The HTBI set primed first-round TCR CDR3 RT-PCR. TCRdb redid the calling of the multiplex PCR reads with MiXCR, one entry per CDR3 protein. The profile shows about 570,000 distinct CDR3 sequences, 40% to 55% of them singletons. The entry originates in a study of T cells in Graves' hyperthyroidism and ophthalmopathy. Study-wide results and caveats: It was a median about 7.1 months before onset that the model predicted ophthalmopathy. In the analysis, a 13 V-J model separated ophthalmopathy from stable hyperthyroidism. Most thyroid-expanded clonotypes above 0.001 were also found in blood.

This sequence originates from an adult woman with Graves' disease, either hyperthyroidism or ophthalmopathy (not recorded which). Sequencing used peripheral blood or thyroid tissue (not recorded which).

The DNA of the CDR3 is TGTGCCAGTTCGGGACGGAAGAACACTGAAGCTTTCTTT. Amino acid sequence: CASSGRKNTEAFF. V usage is TRBV7-9 and J usage is TRBJ1-1, with D perhaps matching TRBD1 (5 bases). This CDR3 spans 13 amino acids. V shed 9 bases and J shed 1 base, with 12 bases lying between them. Germline V gives CDR1 SEHNR, CDR2 FQNEAQ (reference sequence).